Listed below are T cell receptor beta chains from one sample, sequenced in a study of Tregs in tolerant kidney transplant recipients. The protocol was immunoSEQ multiplex PCR, while the TCRdb copy is restricted to in-frame clones and leaves out a portion. The profile shows nearly 50,000 clones, roughly 89% of them singletons. The sequencing used CD8+ T cells from blood (PBMCs), collected 12 months after the transplant. These TCRs come from a human patient who received a combined kidney and bone marrow transplant. Some T cells may be graft donor cells. CDR3s include the opening cysteine and the closing phenylalanine or tryptophan.

V | CDR3
TRBV4-3 | CASSHGGEGQETQYF
TRBV4-3 | CASSQYRQVTHYGYTF
TRBV5-4 | CASSLLGSGGELFF
TRBV7-2 | CASSLEKLGGLWETQYF
TRBV5-6 | CASSLSVGGLVEKLFF
TRBV11-1 | CASTGLSYEQYF
TRBV5-3 | CARSLCGRVQNTGELFF
TRBV9 | CASSAVGGTNYGYTF
TRBV6-5 | CASSMDRNQPQHF
TRBV5-6 | CASSWDRGQYNEQFF
TRBV5-1 | CASSFEGGEQYF
TRBV4-2 | CASSHPRAGNPYNEQFF
TRBV11-2 | CASESYRVSPNEQFF
TRBV2 | CASVNTETYEQYF
TRBV4-2 | CASRRGRNQPQHF
TRBV28 | CASSPLETVHEQYF
TRBV6-4 | CASSDREVIEAFF
TRBV30 | CAWSLSGGPDEQYF
TRBV9 | CASSGGTGYGYTF
TRBV5-4 | CASSSPGQGKMNTEAFF
TRBV5-6 | CASSFGGGSDTQYF
TRBV9 | CASSVRREQANTGELFF
TRBV7-9 | CASSLVGDSYEQYF
TRBV5-4 | CASIPAVGPKNTEAFF
TRBV5-6 | CATAVGTGAEAFF
TRBV28 | CASSLRDNTDTQYF
TRBV4-3 | CASRGSGANVLTF
TRBV18 | CASSPVSYTEAFF
TRBV4-3 | CASSQHTGTASYNEQFF
TRBV4-2 | CASSSGQPYTGELFF
TRBV7-2 | CASSFAEGYEQYF
TRBV25-1 | CASRHMGSGGELFF
TRBV10-1 | CASSESYGAGSNTAEAFF
TRBV23-1 | CASRGLSHYGYTF
TRBV27 | CASSLGDSLYEQYF
TRBV9 | CASSAGDGYTF
TRBV19 | CASTETGTGLYEQYF
TRBV6-1 | CASISPGQWEETQYF
TRBV2 | CASREGTSGRETQYF
TRBV2 | CASKEGETEAFF
TRBV7-6 | CASSLVPLANTGELFF
TRBV6-1 | CASSTGTSGGNEQFF
TRBV30 | CAWSVGSSYNSPLHF
TRBV27 | CASSLGPGQGAEKLFF
TRBV4-1 | CASSQESGQGYEQFF
TRBV13 | CASSLGESWQGSGANVLTF
TRBV15 | CATSRDRPGRQPQHF
TRBV28 | CASSLWSGEYEQYF
TRBV7-9 | CASTISGLTDTQYF
TRBV7-9 | CASSPRGGQPYEQYF
TRBV19 | CASSIGTRSYNEQFF
TRBV19 | CATQAGPGGSPLHF